A single sample gave rise to the 11 T cell receptor beta chains below, sequenced in a study of blood T cell repertoires in COVID-19. Clones were read by immunoSEQ multiplex PCR, and TCRdb kept only the in-frame ones, dropping some. The sample shows about 98,000 clones, approximately 79% of them seen only once. Source material: peripheral blood. These receptors were taken from a man in his sixties or seventies with active or convalescent COVID-19.

J is TRBJ1-2 and V is TRBV12-3 or TRBV12-4, with a tentative D call TRBD1 (6 bases). The CDR3 extends over 11 amino acids. V was clipped by 10 bases and J by 8 bases, with 14 bases between them. The CDR3 spells CATSGGLGYTF. The CDR3 nucleotides read TGTGCCACCTCGGGGGGCTTGGGCTACACCTTC.

The chain couples TRBV18 to TRBJ1-1; D gene unclear. The CDR3 consists of 14 residues. Germline V CDR1 and CDR2: KGHSH, LQKENI. Trimming took 4 bases from V and 1 from J, leaving 10 bases between them. The CDR3 region has the DNA TGTGCCAGCTCACTCGAGGTTCGGAACACTGAAGCTTTCTTT. It yields the protein CASSLEVRNTEAFF.

The rearrangement joins TRBV12-3 or TRBV12-4 to TRBJ2-7; 8 bases align to TRBD1. The CDR3 sequence is 13 residues long. The V and J ends lost 3 bases and 12 bases, in that order; junction bases with no gene match: 10. The CDR3 region has the DNA TGTGCCAGCAGTTTCTGGGAACAGGGGGACTGGTACTTC. The encoded protein is CASSFWEQGDWYF.

The chain employs TRBV10-3 and TRBJ2-2; D gene unclear. V lost 6 bases to trimming and J lost 0 bases, with 14 bases between them. Looked up from germline, CDR1 is ENHRY and CDR2 is SYGVKD. This CDR3 is 16 amino acids long. In DNA form, the CDR3 reads TGTGCCATCAGCCGGCCTGGGCCCACGAACACCGGGGAGCTGTTTTTT. This codes for CAISRPGPTNTGELFF.

As to this clone: The sample carries other DNA sequences with the same CDR3. The V gene is TRBV3-1 (or the pseudogene TRBV3-2), the J gene TRBJ1-2; D may be TRBD1 (5 bases). Trimming cost V 4 bases and J 0 bases, with 9 bases left between them. The CDR3 is 14 residues long. Germline V lookup: CDR1 LGHDT, CDR2 YNNKEL (reference sequence). This CDR3 is CASSRGDSNYGYTF. DNA for the CDR3: TGTGCCAGCAGCCGCGGGGACTCTAACTATGGCTACACCTTC.

The chain has TRBV6-5 and TRBJ2-4; D possibly corresponds to TRBD1 (6 bases). CDR1 is MNHEY, CDR2 SVGAGI, per germline. The V and J ends lost 7 bases and 6 bases respectively, with 10 bases between them. This CDR3 has 12 residues. For the CDR3, the DNA is TGTGCCAGCAAGATAGGGGGAAACATTCAGTACTTC. Amino acid sequence: CASKIGGNIQYF.

The chain couples TRBV5-1 to TRBJ2-3; 7 bases are a match to TRBD1. Germline values: CDR1 SGHRS, CDR2 YFSETQ. There are 13 residues in the CDR3. V trimming: 4 bases; J trimming: 6 bases; junction bases outside the gene matches: 5. The CDR3 DNA follows: TGCGCCAGCAGCCCGACAGGGTCTGATACGCAGTATTTT. Translation: CASSPTGSDTQYF. Full variable domain (rest looked up from reference TRBV5-1 and TRBJ2-3): KAGVTQTPRYLIKTRGQQVTLSCSPISGHRSVSWYQQTPGQGLQFLFEYFSETQRNKGNFPGRFSGRQFSNSRSEMNVSTLELGDSALYLCASSPTGSDTQYFGPGTRLTVL.

The V gene is TRBV6-2 or TRBV6-3, the J gene TRBJ2-7; weak D call: TRBD2 (7 bases). Germline assignment: CDR1 MNHEY and CDR2 SVGEGT. V was clipped by 0 bases and J by 3 bases, with 15 bases between them. This CDR3 spans 16 amino acids. The CDR3 sequence is CASSYSTRGAGYEQYF. The DNA of the CDR3 is TGTGCCAGCAGTTACTCGACACGGGGGGCTGGCTACGAGCAGTACTTC.

This clone was observed a handful of times. V and J are TRBV12-3 or TRBV12-4 and TRBJ2-7; 10 nucleotides line up with TRBD2. V was clipped by 5 bases and J by 6 bases; unmatched bases: 4. This CDR3 is built from 13 residues. This chain's CDR3 is CASSPIAGGEQYF. CDR3 coding DNA: TGTGCCAGCAGTCCAATAGCGGGGGGCGAGCAGTACTTC.

The chain employs TRBV3-1 (or the pseudogene TRBV3-2) and TRBJ2-5, with 8 bases matching TRBD1. The CDR3 length is 15 residues. J was trimmed by 7 bases and V by 0 bases; bases with no gene match: 7. In germline, CDR1 is LGHDT, CDR2 YNNKEL (reference sequence). DNA of the CDR3: TGTGCCAGCAGCCAAGAAGACAGGGGCCTAGGGACCCAGTACTTC. Protein product: CASSQEDRGLGTQYF.

The rearrangement joins TRBV18 to TRBJ1-1; 10 nucleotides line up with TRBD1. V was pared by 2 bases and J by 0 bases, with 12 bases of the junction left unmatched. The CDR3 totals 19 residues. From germline, CDR1 is KGHSH and CDR2 LQKENI. The CDR3 nucleotides read TGTGCCAGCTCACCAAGTTTTTTTGGGACAGGGGTCGTGAACACTGAAGCTTTCTTT. Its translation is CASSPSFFGTGVVNTEAFF.